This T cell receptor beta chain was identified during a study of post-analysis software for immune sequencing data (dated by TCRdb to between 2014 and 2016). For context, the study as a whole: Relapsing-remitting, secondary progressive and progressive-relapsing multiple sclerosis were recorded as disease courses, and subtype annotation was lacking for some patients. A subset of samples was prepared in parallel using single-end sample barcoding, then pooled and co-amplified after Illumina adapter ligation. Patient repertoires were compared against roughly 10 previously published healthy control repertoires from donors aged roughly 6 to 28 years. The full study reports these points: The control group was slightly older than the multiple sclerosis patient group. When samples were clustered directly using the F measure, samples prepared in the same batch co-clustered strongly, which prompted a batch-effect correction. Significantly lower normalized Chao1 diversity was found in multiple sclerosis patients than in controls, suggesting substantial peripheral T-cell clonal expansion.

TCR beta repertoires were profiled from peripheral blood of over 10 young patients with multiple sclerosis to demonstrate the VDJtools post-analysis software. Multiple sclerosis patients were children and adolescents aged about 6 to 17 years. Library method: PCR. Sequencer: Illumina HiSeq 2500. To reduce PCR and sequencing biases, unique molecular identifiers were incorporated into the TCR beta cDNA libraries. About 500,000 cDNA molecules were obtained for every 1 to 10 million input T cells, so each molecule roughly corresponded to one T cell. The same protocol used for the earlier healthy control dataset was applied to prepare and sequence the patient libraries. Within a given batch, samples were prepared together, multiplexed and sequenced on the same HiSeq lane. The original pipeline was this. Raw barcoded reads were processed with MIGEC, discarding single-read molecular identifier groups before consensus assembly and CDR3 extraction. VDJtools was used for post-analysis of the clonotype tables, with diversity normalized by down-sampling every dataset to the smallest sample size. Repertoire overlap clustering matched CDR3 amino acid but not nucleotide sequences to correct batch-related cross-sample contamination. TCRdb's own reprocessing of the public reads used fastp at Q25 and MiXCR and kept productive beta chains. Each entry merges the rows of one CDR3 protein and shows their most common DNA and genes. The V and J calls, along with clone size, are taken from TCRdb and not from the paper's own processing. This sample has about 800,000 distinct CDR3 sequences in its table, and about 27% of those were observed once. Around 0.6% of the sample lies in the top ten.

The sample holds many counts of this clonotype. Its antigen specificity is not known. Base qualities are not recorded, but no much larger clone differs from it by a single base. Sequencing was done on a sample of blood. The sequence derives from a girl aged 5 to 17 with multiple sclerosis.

The CDR3 amino acid sequence is: CASSPDPRGDTQYF. The bases read TGTGCCAGCAGCCCGGACCCCAGGGGAGATACGCAGTATTTT. This sequence uses TRBV5-5 and TRBJ2-3, and TRBD1 may be the D gene, going by 6 matching bases. The cysteine opens and the phenylalanine closes a CDR3 of 14 amino acids. The sequence is cut down to CDR3 DNA, 42 bases in frame from base 1. V is cut by 4 bases and J by 5 bases, and the space between the germline ends is 14 bases. The germline V gene (reference sequence) yields SGHKS for CDR1 and YYEKEE for CDR2.